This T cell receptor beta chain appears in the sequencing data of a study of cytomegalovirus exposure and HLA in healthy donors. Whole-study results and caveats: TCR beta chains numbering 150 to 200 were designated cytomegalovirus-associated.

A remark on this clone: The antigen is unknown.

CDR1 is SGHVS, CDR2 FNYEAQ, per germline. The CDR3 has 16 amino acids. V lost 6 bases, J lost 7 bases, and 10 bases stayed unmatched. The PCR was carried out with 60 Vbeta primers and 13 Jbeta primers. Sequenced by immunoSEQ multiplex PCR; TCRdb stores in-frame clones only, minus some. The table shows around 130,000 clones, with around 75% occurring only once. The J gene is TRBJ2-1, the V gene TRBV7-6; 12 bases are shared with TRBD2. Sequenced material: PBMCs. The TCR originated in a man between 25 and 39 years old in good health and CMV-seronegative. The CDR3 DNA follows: TGTGCCAGCAGTTTCACCGGGACTAGCGGGCGAAATGAGCAGTTCTTC. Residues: CASSFTGTSGRNEQFF. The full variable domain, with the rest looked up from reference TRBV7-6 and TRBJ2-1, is GAGVSQSPRYKVTKRGQDVALRCDPISGHVSLYWYRQALGQGPEFLTYFNYEAQQDKSGLPNDRFSAERPEGSISTLTIQRTEQRDSAMYRCASSFTGTSGRNEQFFGPGTRLTVL.